This T cell receptor beta chain was found in a study of control samples from healthy donors and cancer patients. The CDR3 runs to 18 residues. The germline CDR1 and CDR2 sequences are LNHDA and SQIVND (reference sequence). V shed 1 base and J 1 base; nucleotides not matched to a gene: 8. The protocol was immunoSEQ multiplex PCR, while the TCRdb copy is restricted to in-frame clones and leaves out a portion. Of some 130,000 clones in the sample, around 92% were seen once. This chain connects TRBV19 to TRBJ2-2; 8 positions match TRBD2. The sequence was obtained from a man in his fifties or sixties with head and neck cancer. Specimen: PBMCs. CDR3 DNA: TGTGCCAGTAGTATAGTAAGGGCTAGCGGGCGGAACACCGGGGAGCTGTTTTTT. Translated, it gives CASSIVRASGRNTGELFF.